This paragraph covers one T cell receptor (beta chain) sequence. The record originates from a study of shared clonotypes between healthy human individuals. The ends were cut back, 3 bases at V and 9 bases at J, with 12 bases in the middle. This CDR3 region has 13 residues. CDR1 and CDR2 (germline): KGHSH, LQKENI. Assay: immunoSEQ multiplex PCR; the TCRdb copy retains only in-frame clones and omits some. Among about 1,500,000 clones listed, roughly 97% were seen once. The gene calls are TRBV18 and TRBJ2-1; D might be TRBD1 (6 bases). The sample consisted of naive CD4+ T cells sorted from blood. Specified subset: CD45RA+ positively selected. The sequence was collected from a man aged 25-40 years in good health. CDR3 amino acids: CASSPDRQAEQFF. The DNA of the CDR3 is TGTGCCAGCTCACCCGATCGACAGGCTGAGCAGTTCTTC.